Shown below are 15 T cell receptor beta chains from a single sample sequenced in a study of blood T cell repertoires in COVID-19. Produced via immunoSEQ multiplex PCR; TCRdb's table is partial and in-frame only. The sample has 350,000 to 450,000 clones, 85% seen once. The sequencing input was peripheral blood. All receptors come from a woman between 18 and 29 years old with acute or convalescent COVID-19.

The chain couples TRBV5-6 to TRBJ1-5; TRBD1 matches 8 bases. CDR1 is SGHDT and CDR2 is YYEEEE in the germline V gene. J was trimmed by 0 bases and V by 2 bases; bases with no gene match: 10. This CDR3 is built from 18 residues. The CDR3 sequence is CASSLSHWTGTSNQPQHF. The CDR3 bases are TGTGCCAGCAGCTTAAGCCACTGGACAGGGACTAGCAATCAGCCCCAGCATTTT.

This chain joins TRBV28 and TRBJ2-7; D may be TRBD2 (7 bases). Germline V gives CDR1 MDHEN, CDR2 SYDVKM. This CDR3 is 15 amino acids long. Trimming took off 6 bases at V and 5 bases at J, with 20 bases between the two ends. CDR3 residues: CASSPIGGGHNEQYF. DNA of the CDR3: TGTGCCAGCAGCCCGATAGGGGGGGGGCACAACGAGCAGTACTTC.

The CDR3 nucleotides read TGTGCCAGCAGTGAAGTAAATAATTCACCCCTCCACTTT. Translated, it gives CASSEVNNSPLHF. The chain joins TRBV6-1 to TRBJ1-6; D is uncertain. The CDR3 is 13 residues long. V was shortened by 1 base and J by 5 bases, with 3 bases between the two germline ends. The germline CDR1 and CDR2 sequences are MNHNS and SASEGT.

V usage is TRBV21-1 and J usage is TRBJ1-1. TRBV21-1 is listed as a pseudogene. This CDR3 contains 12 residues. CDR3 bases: TGTGCCAGTGTACTTTATAGGGACTGGGCTTTCTTT. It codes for CASVLYRDWAFF.

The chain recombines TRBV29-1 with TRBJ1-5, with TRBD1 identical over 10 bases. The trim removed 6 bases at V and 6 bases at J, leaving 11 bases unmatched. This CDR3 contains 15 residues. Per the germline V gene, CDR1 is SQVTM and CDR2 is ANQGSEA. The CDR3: CSVTPTGGAGQPQHF. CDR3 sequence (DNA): TGCAGCGTGACACCGACAGGGGGCGCGGGTCAGCCCCAGCATTTT. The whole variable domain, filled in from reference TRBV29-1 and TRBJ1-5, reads SAVISQKPSRDICQRGTSLTIQCQVDSQVTMMFWYRQQPGQSLTLIATANQGSEATYESGFVIDKFPISRPNLTFSTLTVSNMSPEDSSIYLCSVTPTGGAGQPQHFGDGTRLSIL.

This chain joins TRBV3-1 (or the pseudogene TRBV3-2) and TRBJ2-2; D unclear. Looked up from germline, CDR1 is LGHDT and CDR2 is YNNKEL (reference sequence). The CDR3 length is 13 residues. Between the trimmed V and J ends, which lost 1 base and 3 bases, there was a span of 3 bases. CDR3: CASSQADTGELFF. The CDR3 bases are TGTGCCAGCAGCCAAGCGGACACCGGGGAGCTGTTTTTT.

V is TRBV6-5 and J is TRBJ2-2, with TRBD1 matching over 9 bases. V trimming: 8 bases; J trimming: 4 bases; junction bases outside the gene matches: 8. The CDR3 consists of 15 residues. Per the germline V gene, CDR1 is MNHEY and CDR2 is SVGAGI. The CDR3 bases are TGTGCCAGCGGAAAGGGACAGGGCCTCACCGGGGAGCTGTTTTTT. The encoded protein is CASGKGQGLTGELFF.

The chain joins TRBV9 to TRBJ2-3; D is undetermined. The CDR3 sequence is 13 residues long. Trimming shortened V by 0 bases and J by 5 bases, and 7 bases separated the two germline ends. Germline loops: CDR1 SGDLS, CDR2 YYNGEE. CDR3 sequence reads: CASSVGNLDTQYF. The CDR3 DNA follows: TGTGCCAGCAGCGTAGGTAATCTAGATACGCAGTATTTT. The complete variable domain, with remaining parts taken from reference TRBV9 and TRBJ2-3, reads DSGVTQTPKHLITATGQRVTLRCSPRSGDLSVYWYQQSLDQGLQFLIQYYNGEERAKGNILERFSAQQFPDLHSELNLSSLELGDSALYFCASSVGNLDTQYFGPGTRLTVL.

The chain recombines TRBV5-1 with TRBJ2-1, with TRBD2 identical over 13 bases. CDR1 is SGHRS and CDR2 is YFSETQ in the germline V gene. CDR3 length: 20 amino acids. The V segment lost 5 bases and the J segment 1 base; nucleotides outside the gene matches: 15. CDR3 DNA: TGCGCCAGCAGTTGGGGACTAGCGGGAATTAGCGGGGGTTCCTACAATGAGCAGTTCTTC. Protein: CASSWGLAGISGGSYNEQFF.

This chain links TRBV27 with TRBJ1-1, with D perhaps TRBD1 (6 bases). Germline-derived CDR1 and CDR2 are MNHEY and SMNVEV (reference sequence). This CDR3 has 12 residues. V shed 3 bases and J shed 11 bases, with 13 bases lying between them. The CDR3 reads CASSLGRGRAFF. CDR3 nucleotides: TGTGCCAGCAGTTTGGGGCGGGGGCGTGCTTTCTTT.

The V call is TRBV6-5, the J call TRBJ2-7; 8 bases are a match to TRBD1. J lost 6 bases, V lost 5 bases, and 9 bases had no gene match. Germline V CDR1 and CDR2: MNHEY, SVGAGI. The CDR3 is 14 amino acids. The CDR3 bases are TGTGCCAGCAGTCGGTCGGACAGGGCTGGCGAGCAGTACTTC. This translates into CASSRSDRAGEQYF.

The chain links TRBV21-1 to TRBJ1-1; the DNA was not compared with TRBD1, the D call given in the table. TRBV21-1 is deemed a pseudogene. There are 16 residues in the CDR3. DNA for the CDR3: TGTGCCAGCAGCAAAGTCAGATCCGCTGTGAACACTGAAGCTTTCTTT. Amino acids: CASSKVRSAVNTEAFF.

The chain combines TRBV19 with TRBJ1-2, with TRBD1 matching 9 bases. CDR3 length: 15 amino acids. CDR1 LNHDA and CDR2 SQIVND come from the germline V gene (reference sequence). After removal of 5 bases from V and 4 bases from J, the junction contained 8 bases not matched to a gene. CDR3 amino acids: CASSPPPGQGYGYTF. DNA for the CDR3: TGTGCCAGTAGTCCCCCACCGGGACAGGGCTATGGCTACACCTTC.

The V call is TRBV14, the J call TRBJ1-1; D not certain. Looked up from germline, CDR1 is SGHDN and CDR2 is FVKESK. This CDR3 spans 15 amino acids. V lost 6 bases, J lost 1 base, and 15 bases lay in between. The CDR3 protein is CASSHDIQRNTEAFF. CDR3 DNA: TGTGCCAGCAGTCACGATATACAGAGGAACACTGAAGCTTTCTTT.

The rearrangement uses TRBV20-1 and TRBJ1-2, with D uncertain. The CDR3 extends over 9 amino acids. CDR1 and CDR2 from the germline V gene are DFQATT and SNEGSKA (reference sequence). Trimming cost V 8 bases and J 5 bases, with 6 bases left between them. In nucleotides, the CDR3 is TGCAGTTCCAAATATGGCTACACCTTC. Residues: CSSKYGYTF.